What follows describes a single T cell receptor (beta chain). Profiled with immunoSEQ multiplex PCR; TCRdb holds only in-frame clones, not every one. The data show 150,000 to 170,000 clones, approximately 96% seen once. The entry originates in a study of control samples from healthy donors and cancer patients. Between the trimmed V and J ends, which lost 5 bases and 4 bases, there was a span of 8 bases. Germline values: CDR1 MNHEY, CDR2 SVGEGT. CDR3 length: 13 residues. Sequences were obtained from blood. The chain uses TRBV6-2 or TRBV6-3 and TRBJ2-2, with unresolved D. The clonotype was recovered from a man aged 35 to 55 in good health. The CDR3 protein is CASSPARTGELFF. The CDR3 nucleotides read TGTGCCAGCAGTCCGGCCCGCACCGGGGAGCTGTTTTTT.